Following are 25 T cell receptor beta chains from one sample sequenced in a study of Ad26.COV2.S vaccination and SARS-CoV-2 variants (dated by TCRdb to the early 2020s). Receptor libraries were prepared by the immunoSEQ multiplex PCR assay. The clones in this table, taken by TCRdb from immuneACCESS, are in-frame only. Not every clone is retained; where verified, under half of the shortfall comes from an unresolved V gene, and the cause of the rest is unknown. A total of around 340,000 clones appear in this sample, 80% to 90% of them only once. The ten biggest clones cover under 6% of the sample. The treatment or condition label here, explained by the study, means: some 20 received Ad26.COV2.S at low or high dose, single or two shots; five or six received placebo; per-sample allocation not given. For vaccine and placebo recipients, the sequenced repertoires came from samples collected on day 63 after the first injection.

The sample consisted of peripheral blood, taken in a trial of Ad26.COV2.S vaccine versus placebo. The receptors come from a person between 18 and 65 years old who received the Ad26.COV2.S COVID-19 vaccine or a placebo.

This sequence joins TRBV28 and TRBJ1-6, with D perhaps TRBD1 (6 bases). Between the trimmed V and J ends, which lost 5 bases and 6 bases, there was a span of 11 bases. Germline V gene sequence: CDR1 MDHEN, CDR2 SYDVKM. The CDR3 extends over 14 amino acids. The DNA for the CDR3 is TGTGCCAGCAGTCTCCGACAGGTTAATTCACCCCTCCACTTT. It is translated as CASSLRQVNSPLHF.

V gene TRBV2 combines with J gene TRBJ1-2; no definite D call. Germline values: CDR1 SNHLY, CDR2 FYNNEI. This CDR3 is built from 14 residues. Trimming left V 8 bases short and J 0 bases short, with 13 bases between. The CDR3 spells CASVLGQANYGYTF. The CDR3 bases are TGTGCCAGCGTCCTCGGGCAAGCTAACTATGGCTACACCTTC.

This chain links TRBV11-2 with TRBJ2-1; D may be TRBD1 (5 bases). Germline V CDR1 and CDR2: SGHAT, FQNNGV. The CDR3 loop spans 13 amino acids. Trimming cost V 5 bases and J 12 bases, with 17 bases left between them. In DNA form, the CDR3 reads TGTGCCAGCAGCCCAGAAGCGACAGACGGGCAGTTCTTC. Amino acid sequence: CASSPEATDGQFF.

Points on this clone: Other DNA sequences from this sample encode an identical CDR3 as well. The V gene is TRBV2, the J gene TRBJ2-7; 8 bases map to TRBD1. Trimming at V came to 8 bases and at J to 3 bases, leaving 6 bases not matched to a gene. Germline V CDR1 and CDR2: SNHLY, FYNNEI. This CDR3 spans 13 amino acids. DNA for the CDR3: TGTGCCAGCTCCCGGGACAGGCTCTACGAGCAGTACTTC. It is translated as CASSRDRLYEQYF.

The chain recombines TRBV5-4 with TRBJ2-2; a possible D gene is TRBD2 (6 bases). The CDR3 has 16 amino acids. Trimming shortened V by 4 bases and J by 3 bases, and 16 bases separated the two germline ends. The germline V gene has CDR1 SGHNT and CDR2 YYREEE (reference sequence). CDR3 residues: CASSPGTHRDTGELFF. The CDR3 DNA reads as TGTGCCAGCAGCCCTGGGACTCACCGGGACACCGGGGAGCTGTTTTTT. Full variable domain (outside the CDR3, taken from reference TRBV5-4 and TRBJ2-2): ETGVTQSPTHLIKTRGQQVTLRCSSQSGHNTVSWYQQALGQGPQFIFQYYREEENGRGNFPPRFSGLQFPNYSSELNVNALELDDSALYLCASSPGTHRDTGELFFGEGSRLTVL.

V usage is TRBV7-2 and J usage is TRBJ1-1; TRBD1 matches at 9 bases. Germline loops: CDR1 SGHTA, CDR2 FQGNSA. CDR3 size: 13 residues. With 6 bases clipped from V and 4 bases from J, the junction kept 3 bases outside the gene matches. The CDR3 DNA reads TGTGCCAGCAGAATGACAGGGGGCACTGAAGCTTTCTTT. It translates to CASRMTGGTEAFF.

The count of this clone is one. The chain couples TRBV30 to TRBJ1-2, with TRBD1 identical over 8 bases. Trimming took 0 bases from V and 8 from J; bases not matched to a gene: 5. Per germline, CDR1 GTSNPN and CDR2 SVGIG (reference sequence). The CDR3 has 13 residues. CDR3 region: CAWSVPTGAGYTF. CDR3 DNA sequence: TGTGCCTGGAGTGTCCCGACAGGGGCCGGCTACACCTTC. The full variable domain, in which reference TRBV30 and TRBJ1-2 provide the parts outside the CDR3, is SQTIHQWPATLVQPVGSPLSLECTVEGTSNPNLYWYRQAAGRGLQLLFYSVGIGQISSEVPQNLSASRPQDRQFILSSKKLLLSDSGFYLCAWSVPTGAGYTFGSGTRLTVV.

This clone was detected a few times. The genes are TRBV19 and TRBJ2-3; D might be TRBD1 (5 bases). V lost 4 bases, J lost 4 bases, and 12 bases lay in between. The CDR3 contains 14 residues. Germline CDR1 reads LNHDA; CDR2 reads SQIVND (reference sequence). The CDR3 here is CASSRQLGADTQYF. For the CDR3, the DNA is TGTGCCAGTAGTAGACAGTTAGGCGCAGATACGCAGTATTTT.

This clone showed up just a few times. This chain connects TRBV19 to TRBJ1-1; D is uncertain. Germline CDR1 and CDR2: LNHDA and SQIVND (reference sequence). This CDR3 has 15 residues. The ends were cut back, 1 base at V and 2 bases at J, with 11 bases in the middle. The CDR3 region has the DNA TGTGCCAGTAGTATAGGGCCTGAGCCAAACACTGAAGCTTTCTTT. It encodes CASSIGPEPNTEAFF.

This CDR3 is CASSPALDATNEKLFF. The DNA for the CDR3 is TGTGCCAGCAGCCCAGCATTGGATGCAACTAATGAAAAACTGTTTTTT. This chain joins TRBV5-5 and TRBJ1-4; D is uncertain. Trimming left V 4 bases short and J 0 bases short, with 13 bases between. Per the germline V gene, CDR1 is SGHKS and CDR2 is YYEKEE (reference sequence). CDR3 size: 16 residues. Full variable domain (remainder filled in from reference TRBV5-5 and TRBJ1-4): DAGVTQSPTHLIKTRGQQVTLRCSPISGHKSVSWYQQVLGQGPQFIFQYYEKEERGRGNFPDRFSARQFPNYSSELNVNALLLGDSALYLCASSPALDATNEKLFFGSGTQLSVL.

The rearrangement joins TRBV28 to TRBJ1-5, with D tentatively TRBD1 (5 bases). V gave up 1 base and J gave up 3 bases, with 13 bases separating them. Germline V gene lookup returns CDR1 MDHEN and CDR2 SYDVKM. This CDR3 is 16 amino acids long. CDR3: CASSLSQDSYNQPQHF. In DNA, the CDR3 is TGTGCCAGCAGTTTATCCCAAGACAGTTACAATCAGCCCCAGCATTTT.

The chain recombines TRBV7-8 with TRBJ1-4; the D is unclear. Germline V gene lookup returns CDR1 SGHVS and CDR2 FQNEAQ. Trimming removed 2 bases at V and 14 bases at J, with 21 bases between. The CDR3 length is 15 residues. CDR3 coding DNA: TGTGCCAGCAGCTTACACAATCCCTCCACAACGGGTCTGTTTTTT. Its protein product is CASSLHNPSTTGLFF.

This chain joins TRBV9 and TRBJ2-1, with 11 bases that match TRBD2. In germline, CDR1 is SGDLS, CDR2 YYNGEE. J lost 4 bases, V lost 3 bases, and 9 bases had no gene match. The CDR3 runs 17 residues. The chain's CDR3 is CASSATVGTSGYNEQFF. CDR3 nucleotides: TGTGCCAGCAGCGCAACCGTAGGGACTAGCGGTTACAATGAGCAGTTCTTC.

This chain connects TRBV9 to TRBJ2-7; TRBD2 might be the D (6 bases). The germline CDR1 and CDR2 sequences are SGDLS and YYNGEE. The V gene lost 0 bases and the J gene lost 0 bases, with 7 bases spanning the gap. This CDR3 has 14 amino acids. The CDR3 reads CASSVGLDSYEQYF. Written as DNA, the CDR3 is TGTGCCAGCAGCGTAGGACTAGACTCCTACGAGCAGTACTTC.

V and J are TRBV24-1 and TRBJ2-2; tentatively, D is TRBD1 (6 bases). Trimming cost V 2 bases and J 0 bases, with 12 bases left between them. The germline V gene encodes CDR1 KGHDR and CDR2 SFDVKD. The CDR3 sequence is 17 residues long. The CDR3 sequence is CATSDYTGTTNTGELFF. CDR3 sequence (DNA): TGTGCCACCAGTGATTACACCGGGACAACGAACACCGGGGAGCTGTTTTTT.

The CDR3 is CASSQRSIAGGLYEQYF. CDR3 DNA sequence: TGTGCCAGCAGTCAACGCTCAATAGCGGGAGGGCTCTACGAGCAGTACTTC. The chain links TRBV6-2 or TRBV6-3 to TRBJ2-7; 11 positions match TRBD2. The length of the CDR3 is 17 residues. CDR1 and CDR2 from the germline V gene are MNHEY and SVGEGT. J was trimmed by 3 bases and V by 5 bases; bases with no gene match: 12.

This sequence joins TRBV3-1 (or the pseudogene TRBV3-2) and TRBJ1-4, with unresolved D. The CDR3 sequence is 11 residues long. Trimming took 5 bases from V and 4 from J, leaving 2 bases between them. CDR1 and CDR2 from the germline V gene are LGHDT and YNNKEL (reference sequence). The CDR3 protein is CASSVNEKLFF. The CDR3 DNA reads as TGTGCCAGCAGCGTTAATGAAAAACTGTTTTTT.

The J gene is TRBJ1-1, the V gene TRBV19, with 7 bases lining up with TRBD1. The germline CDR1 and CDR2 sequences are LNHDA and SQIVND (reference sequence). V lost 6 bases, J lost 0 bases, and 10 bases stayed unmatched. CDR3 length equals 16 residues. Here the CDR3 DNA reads TGTGCCAGTAGCTCGACAGGGTACTACATGAACACTGAAGCTTTCTTT. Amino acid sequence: CASSSTGYYMNTEAFF.

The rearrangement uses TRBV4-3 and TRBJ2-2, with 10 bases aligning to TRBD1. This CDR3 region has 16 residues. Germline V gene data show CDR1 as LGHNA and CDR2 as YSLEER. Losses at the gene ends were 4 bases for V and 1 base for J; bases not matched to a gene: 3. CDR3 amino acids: CASSPRTGGNTGELFF. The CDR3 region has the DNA TGCGCCAGCAGCCCTCGGACAGGGGGGAACACCGGGGAGCTGTTTTTT.

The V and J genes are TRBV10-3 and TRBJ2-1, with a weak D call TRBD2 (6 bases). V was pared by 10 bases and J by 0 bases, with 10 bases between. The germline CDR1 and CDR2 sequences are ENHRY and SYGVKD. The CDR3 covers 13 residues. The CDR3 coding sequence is TGTGCCACTAGCGAGAGCTCCTACAATGAGCAGTTCTTC. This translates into CATSESSYNEQFF.

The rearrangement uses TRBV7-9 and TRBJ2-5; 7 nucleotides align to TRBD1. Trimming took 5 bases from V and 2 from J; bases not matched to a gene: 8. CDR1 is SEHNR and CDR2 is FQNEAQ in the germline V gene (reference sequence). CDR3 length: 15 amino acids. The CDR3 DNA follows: TGTGCCAGCAGCCTCGGGACAGTTAAACAAGAGACCCAGTACTTC. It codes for CASSLGTVKQETQYF.

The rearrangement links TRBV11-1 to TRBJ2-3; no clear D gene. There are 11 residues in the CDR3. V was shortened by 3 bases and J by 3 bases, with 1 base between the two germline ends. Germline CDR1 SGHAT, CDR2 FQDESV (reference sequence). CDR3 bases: TGTGCCAGCAGCTTTACAGATACGCAGTATTTT. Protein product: CASSFTDTQYF.

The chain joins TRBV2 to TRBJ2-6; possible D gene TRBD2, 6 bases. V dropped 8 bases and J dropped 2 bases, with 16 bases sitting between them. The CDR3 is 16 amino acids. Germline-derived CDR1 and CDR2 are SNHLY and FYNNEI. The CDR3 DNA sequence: TGTGCCAGCTGTGGGACGGGCGGGGCTGGGGCCAACGTCCTGACTTTC. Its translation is CASCGTGGAGANVLTF.

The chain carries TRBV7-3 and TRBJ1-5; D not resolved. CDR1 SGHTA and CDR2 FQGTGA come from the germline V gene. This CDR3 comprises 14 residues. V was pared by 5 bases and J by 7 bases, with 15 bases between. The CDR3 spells CASSPVLWIQPQHF. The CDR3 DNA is TGTGCCAGCAGCCCCGTGCTCTGGATACAGCCCCAGCATTTT.

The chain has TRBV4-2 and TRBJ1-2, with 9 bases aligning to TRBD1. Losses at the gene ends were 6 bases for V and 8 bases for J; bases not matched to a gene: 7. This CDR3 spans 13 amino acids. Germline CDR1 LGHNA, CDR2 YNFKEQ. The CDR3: CASSTGTGLGYTF. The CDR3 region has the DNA TGTGCCAGCAGTACCGGGACAGGGCTGGGCTACACCTTC.